These 10 T cell receptor beta chains came from one sample sequenced in a study of T cell changes during pregnancy in multiple sclerosis. TCRdb's table, derived via immunoSEQ multiplex PCR, lists solely in-frame clones and lacks some. The sample has 45,000 to 60,000 clones, about 92% seen once; the top ten hold roughly 0.37%. Sequencing used CD4+ T cells from peripheral blood mononuclear cells, obtained before pregnancy. These receptors were taken from a female donor with multiple sclerosis, enrolled in a pregnancy study.

This chain joins TRBV19 and TRBJ2-3; D unresolved. From germline, CDR1 is LNHDA and CDR2 SQIVND (reference sequence). The CDR3 length is 15 residues. V was pared by 3 bases and J by 4 bases, with 14 bases between. For the CDR3, the DNA is TGTGCCAGTAGTATTTCGGCAGGCTTCGCAGATACGCAGTATTTT. Translating it yields CASSISAGFADTQYF.

This clone was counted a single time. This chain links TRBV6-1 with TRBJ2-1; 7 bases match TRBD1. V shed 4 bases and J 6 bases; nucleotides not matched to a gene: 18. CDR3 size: 18 residues. Germline V lookup: CDR1 MNHNS, CDR2 SASEGT. CDR3 loop: CASSVWGQTRQTINEQFF. CDR3 nucleotides: TGTGCCAGCAGTGTTTGGGGACAGACGCGACAAACGATCAATGAGCAGTTCTTC.

J is TRBJ2-3 and V is TRBV27; 10 bases are shared with TRBD1. V lost 1 base, J lost 1 base, and 8 bases stayed unmatched. Germline CDR1 and CDR2: MNHEY and SMNVEV (reference sequence). This CDR3 is 18 amino acids long. The CDR3 region is CASSLYKTGTGGTDTQYF. In DNA, the CDR3 is TGTGCCAGCAGTTTATATAAGACCGGGACAGGGGGCACAGATACGCAGTATTTT.

This chain connects TRBV2 to TRBJ2-7; tentative D call: TRBD1 (5 bases). Germline V CDR1 and CDR2: SNHLY, FYNNEI. Trimming removed 6 bases from V and 3 bases from J, with 12 bases in between. This CDR3 is built from 13 residues. CDR3 sequence: CASRPGSDYEQYF. CDR3 bases: TGTGCCAGCAGGCCAGGGTCTGACTACGAGCAGTACTTC. Based on the CDR3 plus reference TRBV2 and TRBJ2-7, the full variable domain is EPEVTQTPSHQVTQMGQEVILRCVPISNHLYFYWYRQILGQKVEFLVSFYNNEISEKSEIFDDQFSVERPDGSNFTLKIRSTKLEDSAMYFCASRPGSDYEQYFGPGTRLTVT.

The rearrangement joins TRBV5-4 to TRBJ2-5, with 7 bases fitting TRBD1. Germline CDR1 and CDR2: SGHNT and YYREEE (reference sequence). V dropped 5 bases and J dropped 1; count of bases not matched to a gene: 5. This CDR3 is built from 14 residues. CDR3 amino acids: CASRTDRAQETQYF. Here the CDR3 DNA reads TGTGCCAGCAGAACCGACAGGGCCCAAGAGACCCAGTACTTC.

V is TRBV27 and J is TRBJ2-7; D is perhaps TRBD2 (5 bases). V was pared by 0 bases and J by 0 bases, with 9 bases between. This CDR3 contains 15 residues. Per germline, CDR1 MNHEY and CDR2 SMNVEV (reference sequence). In nucleotides, the CDR3 is TGTGCCAGCAGTTTATCCGGGGTGGGCTCCTACGAGCAGTACTTC. Encoded protein: CASSLSGVGSYEQYF.

Here the CDR3 DNA reads TGTGCCAGCAGCCAGCAGGGCTTTGAAGCTTTCTTT. Amino acids: CASSQQGFEAFF. V gene TRBV14 combines with J gene TRBJ1-1, with D maybe TRBD1 (5 bases). This CDR3 has 12 amino acids. Per germline, CDR1 SGHDN and CDR2 FVKESK. Trimming shortened V by 3 bases and J by 7 bases, and 9 bases separated the two germline ends. The full variable domain, completed using reference TRBV14 and TRBJ1-1, is EAGVTQFPSHSVIEKGQTVTLRCDPISGHDNLYWYRRVMGKEIKFLLHFVKESKQDESGMPNNRFLAERTGGTYSTLKVQPAELEDSGVYFCASSQQGFEAFFGQGTRLTVV.

The chain employs TRBV27 and TRBJ1-1; TRBD1 aligns across 9 bases. J gave up 5 bases and V 2 bases, and 6 bases lay outside the gene matches. This CDR3 is built from 15 residues. Germline CDR1 and CDR2: MNHEY and SMNVEV (reference sequence). CDR3 in DNA: TGTGCCAGCAGTTTAGTCGGGACAGGGAGGACTGAAGCTTTCTTT. Translating it yields CASSLVGTGRTEAFF.

The genes are TRBV14 and TRBJ2-1; 12 nucleotides match TRBD2. Trimming cost V 1 base and J 8 bases; bases outside gene matches: 9. This CDR3 comprises 17 residues. Germline-derived CDR1 and CDR2 are SGHDN and FVKESK. CDR3 loop: CASSQVLAGGPRDEQFF. The CDR3 bases are TGTGCCAGCAGCCAAGTTCTAGCGGGAGGGCCTAGGGATGAGCAGTTCTTC.

The chain links TRBV6-5 to TRBJ2-7; tentative D call: TRBD1 (6 bases). CDR1 and CDR2 (germline): MNHEY, SVGAGI. V lost 4 bases to trimming and J lost 5 bases, with 15 bases between them. The CDR3 consists of 14 residues. This CDR3 reads CASSSRDTLNEQYF. The CDR3 bases are TGTGCCAGCAGTTCCCGGGACACCCTGAACGAGCAGTACTTC.